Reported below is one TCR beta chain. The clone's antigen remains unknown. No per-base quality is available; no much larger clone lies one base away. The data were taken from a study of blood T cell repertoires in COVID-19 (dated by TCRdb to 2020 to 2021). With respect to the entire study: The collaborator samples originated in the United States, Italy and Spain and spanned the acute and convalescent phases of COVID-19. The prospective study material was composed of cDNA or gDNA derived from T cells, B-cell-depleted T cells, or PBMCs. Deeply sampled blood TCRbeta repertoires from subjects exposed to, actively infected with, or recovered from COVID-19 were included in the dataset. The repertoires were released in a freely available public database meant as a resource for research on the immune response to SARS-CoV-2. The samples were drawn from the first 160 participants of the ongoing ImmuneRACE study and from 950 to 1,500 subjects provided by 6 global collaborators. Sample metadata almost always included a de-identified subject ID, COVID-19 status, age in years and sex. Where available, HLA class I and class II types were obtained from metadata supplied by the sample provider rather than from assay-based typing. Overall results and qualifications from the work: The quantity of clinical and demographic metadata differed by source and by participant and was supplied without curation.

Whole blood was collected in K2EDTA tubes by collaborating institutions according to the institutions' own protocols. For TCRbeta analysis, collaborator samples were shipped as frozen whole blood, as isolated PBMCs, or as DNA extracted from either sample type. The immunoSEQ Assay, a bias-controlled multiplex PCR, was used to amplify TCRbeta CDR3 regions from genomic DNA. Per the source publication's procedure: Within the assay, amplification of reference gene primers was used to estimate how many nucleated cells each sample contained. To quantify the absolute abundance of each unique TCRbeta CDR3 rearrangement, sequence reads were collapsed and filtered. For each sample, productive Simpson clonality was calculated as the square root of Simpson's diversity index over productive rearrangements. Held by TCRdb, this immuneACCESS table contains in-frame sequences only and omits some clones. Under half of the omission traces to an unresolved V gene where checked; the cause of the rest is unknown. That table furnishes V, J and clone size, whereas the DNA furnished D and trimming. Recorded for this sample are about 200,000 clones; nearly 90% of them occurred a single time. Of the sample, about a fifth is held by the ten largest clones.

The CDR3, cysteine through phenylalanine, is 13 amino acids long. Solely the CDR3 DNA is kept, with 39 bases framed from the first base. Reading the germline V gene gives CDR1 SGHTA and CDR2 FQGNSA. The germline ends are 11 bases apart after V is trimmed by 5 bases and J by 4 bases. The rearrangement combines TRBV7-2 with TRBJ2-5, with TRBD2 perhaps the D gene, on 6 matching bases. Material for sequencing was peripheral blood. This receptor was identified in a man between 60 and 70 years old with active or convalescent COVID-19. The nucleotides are TGTGCCAGCAGCGGAGGGCAGGGAGAGACCCAGTACTTC. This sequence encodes CASSGGQGETQYF.